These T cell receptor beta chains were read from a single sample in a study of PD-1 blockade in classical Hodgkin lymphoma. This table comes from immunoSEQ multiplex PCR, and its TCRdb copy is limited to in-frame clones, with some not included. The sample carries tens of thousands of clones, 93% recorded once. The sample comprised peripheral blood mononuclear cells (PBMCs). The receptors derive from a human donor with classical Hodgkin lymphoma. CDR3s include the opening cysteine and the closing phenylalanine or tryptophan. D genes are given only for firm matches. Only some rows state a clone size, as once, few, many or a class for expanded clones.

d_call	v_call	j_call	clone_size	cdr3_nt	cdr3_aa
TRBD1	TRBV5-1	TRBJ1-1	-	TGCGCCAGCAGCTTGGGAAAGGGCTCCGGGACAGGTGAAGCTTTCTTT	CASSLGKGSGTGEAFF
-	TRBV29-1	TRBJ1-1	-	TGCAGCGTTGAAGTAGCCAGGGGAATTGAAGCTTTCTTT	CSVEVARGIEAFF
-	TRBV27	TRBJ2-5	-	TGTGCCAGCAGTTTAGGAGGGAGGCCCCAAGAGACCCAGTACTTC	CASSLGGRPQETQYF
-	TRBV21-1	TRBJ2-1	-	TGTGCCACCCCGGACAGGGGCTACAATGAGCAGTTCTTC	CATPDRGYNEQFF
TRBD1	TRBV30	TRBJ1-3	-	TGTGCCTGGAGTACCCGGGACAGGGGGGGAAACACCATATATTTT	CAWSTRDRGGNTIYF
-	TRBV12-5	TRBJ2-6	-	TGTGCTAGTGGTTTGGGACAGTCCCTCTCTGGGGCCAACGTCCTGACTTTC	CASGLGQSLSGANVLTF
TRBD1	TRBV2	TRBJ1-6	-	TGTGCCAGCAAGGGACAGGGCATTCATAATTCACCCCTCCACTTT	CASKGQGIHNSPLHF
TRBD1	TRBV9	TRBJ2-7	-	TGTGCCAGCAGCGTAGGTTGGGGACAGGGCTACGAGCAGTACTTC	CASSVGWGQGYEQYF
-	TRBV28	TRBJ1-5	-	TGTGCCAGCAGTTTATTAACTCAGCCCCAGCATTTT	CASSLLTQPQHF
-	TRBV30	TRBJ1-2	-	TGTGCCTGGAGTGTAATGGGCTTCTATGGCTACACCTTC	CAWSVMGFYGYTF
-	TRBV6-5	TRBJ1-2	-	TGTGCCAGCAGTTACCCGCCGGACGGAGTTTATGGCTACACCTTC	CASSYPPDGVYGYTF
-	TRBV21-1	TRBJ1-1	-	TGTGCCAGCAGCAAAGCGCAGGGTGTGAACACTGAAGCTTTCTTT	CASSKAQGVNTEAFF
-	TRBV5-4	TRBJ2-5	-	TGTGCCAGCAGCTTGGGGTCAGGAGGGAAGGAGACCCAGTACTTC	CASSLGSGGKETQYF
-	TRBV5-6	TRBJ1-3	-	TGTGCCAGCAGCTTGAGCAGGTTACCCTTAAACACCATATATTTT	CASSLSRLPLNTIYF
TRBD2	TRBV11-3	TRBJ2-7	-	TGTGCCAGCAGCCTCCTAGCGGCCGAGCAGTACTTC	CASSLLAAEQYF
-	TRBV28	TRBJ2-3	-	TGTGCCAGCAGTTTGGGCGGGATGTCAGATACGCAGTATTTT	CASSLGGMSDTQYF
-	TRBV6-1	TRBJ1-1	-	TGTGCCAGCATTCCCCCTCTCGGGGGGACCACTGAAGCTTTCTTT	CASIPPLGGTTEAFF
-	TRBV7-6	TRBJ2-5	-	TGTGCCAGCAGCTCGCAAGAGACCCAGTACTTC	CASSSQETQYF
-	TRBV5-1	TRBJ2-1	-	TGCGCCAGCAGCTTCGATTCCTTCGGTGCGTACAATGAGCAGTTCTTC	CASSFDSFGAYNEQFF
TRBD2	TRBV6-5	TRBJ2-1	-	TGTGCCAGCAGTTACTATTGGGGGGGGAGGAATGAGCAGTTCTTC	CASSYYWGGRNEQFF
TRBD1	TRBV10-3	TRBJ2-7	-	TGTGCCATCAGTGATCCTGCGGGACAGGGGGGTCGCAGCGAGCAGTACTTC	CAISDPAGQGGRSEQYF
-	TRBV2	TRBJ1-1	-	TGTGCCAGCAGTGGAAACAGGTTGAACACTGAAGCTTTCTTT	CASSGNRLNTEAFF
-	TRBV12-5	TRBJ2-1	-	TGTGCTAGTGGTTTGACCAGAGCGGAGAAAGCCTACAATGAGCAGTTCTTC	CASGLTRAEKAYNEQFF
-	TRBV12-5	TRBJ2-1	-	TGTGCTAGTGTTCAGTACAATGAGCAGTTCTTC	CASVQYNEQFF
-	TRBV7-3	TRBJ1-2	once	TGTGCCAGCAGCCCTAGCCCTTCCGGGGACTATGGCTACACCTTC	CASSPSPSGDYGYTF
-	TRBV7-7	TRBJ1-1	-	TGTGCCAGCAGCCCCGGCAGTAACACTGAAGCTTTCTTT	CASSPGSNTEAFF
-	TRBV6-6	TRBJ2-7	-	TGTGCCAGCAGTTACGGAACAGCCCAATCAACCTACGAGCAGTACTTC	CASSYGTAQSTYEQYF
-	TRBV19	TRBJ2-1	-	TGTGCCAGTTCGACCGGAACCTCCTACAATGAGCAGTTCTTC	CASSTGTSYNEQFF
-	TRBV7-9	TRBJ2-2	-	TGTGCCAGCAGCTTAGCCTCGAACACCGGGGAGCTGTTTTTT	CASSLASNTGELFF
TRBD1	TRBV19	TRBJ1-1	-	TGTGCCAGTAGTGCCGCCAACAGGGGCTTCGCTGAAGCTTTCTTT	CASSAANRGFAEAFF
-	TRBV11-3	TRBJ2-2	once	TGTGCCAGCAGCTTAGGGGCGGCGAACACCGGGGAGCTGTTTTTT	CASSLGAANTGELFF
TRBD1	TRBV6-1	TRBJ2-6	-	TGTGCCAGCAGTGGGGGACAGCCCCGAAAAGGGGCCAACGTCCTGACTTTC	CASSGGQPRKGANVLTF
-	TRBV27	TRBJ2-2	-	TGTGCCAGCAGTTTTGAGGGGGGAACAACCACCGGGGAGCTGTTTTTT	CASSFEGGTTTGELFF
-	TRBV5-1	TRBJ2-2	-	TGCGCCAGCAGCTTGCTGGGAGCCGGGGAGCTGTTTTTT	CASSLLGAGELFF
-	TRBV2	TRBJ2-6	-	TGTGCCAGCAGTTTTCGTCCCTCTGGGGCCAACGTCCTGACTTTC	CASSFRPSGANVLTF
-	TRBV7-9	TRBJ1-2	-	TGTGCCAGCAGCTCGGACAGCCCCACGGGTGGCTACACCTTC	CASSSDSPTGGYTF
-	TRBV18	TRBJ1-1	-	TGTGCCAGCTCACCCGACAAGAACACTGAAGCTTTCTTT	CASSPDKNTEAFF
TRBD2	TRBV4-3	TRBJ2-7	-	TGCGCCAGCAGCCCAGGACCGGGACTAGCGGGAGGAAGCTCCTACGAGCAGTACTTC	CASSPGPGLAGGSSYEQYF
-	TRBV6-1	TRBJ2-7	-	TGTGCCAGCAATCTGGGGGTCCTTTCCTACGAGCAGTACTTC	CASNLGVLSYEQYF
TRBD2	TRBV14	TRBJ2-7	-	TGTGCCAGCAGCCTCCTTTGGGGAGGGAGAGGCGAGCAGTACTTC	CASSLLWGGRGEQYF
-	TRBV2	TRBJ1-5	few	TGTGCCAGCAGTGCAGGCAGCTCGGGTCAGCCCCAGCATTTT	CASSAGSSGQPQHF
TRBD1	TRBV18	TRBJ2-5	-	TGTGCCAGCTCAAACGACAGGGAAGGGACCCAGTACTTC	CASSNDREGTQYF
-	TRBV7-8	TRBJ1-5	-	TGTGCCAGCAGCTTAGCTGGGACACCCCAGCATTTT	CASSLAGTPQHF
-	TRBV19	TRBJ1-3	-	TGTGCCAGTACCTTCCGGGGGGCACCGCGAAACACCATATATTTT	CASTFRGAPRNTIYF
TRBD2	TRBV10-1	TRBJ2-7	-	TGCGCCAGCATGGCTAGCGGGAGCTACGAGCAGTACTTC	CASMASGSYEQYF
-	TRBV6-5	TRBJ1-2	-	TGTGCCAGCAGCTCCGGGACAACTAAGAACTATGGCTACACCTTC	CASSSGTTKNYGYTF
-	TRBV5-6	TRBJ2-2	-	TGTGCCAGCAGCTTCTTTGGCCAGGGAGGATCCGGGGAGCTGTTTTTT	CASSFFGQGGSGELFF
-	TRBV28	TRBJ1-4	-	TGTGCCAGCAGTTTAGGCGGGATGCCCAATCTGTTTTTT	CASSLGGMPNLFF
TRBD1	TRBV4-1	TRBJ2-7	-	TGCGCCAGCAGCCAAGATGGAGCAGGGGGCGCTTACGAGCAGTACTTC	CASSQDGAGGAYEQYF
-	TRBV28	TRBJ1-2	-	TGTGCCAGCAGTTTATTTCCCTATGGCTACACCTTC	CASSLFPYGYTF
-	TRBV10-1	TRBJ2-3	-	TGCGCCAGCAGTGGAACGAGGGGGGATACGCAGTATTTT	CASSGTRGDTQYF
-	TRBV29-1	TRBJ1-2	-	TGCAGCGTTGACGGCTACGGGGCCAACTATGGCTACACCTTC	CSVDGYGANYGYTF
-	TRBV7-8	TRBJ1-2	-	TGTGCCAGCAGCTTAGCTGGACATTCACATGGCTACACCTTC	CASSLAGHSHGYTF
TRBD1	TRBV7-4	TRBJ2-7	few	TGTGCCAGTGGGACAGAAAGCTACGAGCAGTACTTC	CASGTESYEQYF
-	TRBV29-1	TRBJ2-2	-	TGCAGCGTTGACGGGTCTAACACCGGGGAGCTGTTTTTT	CSVDGSNTGELFF
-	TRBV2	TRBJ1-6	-	TGTGCCAGCAGTGAGGACGGTTATAATTCACCCCTCCACTTT	CASSEDGYNSPLHF
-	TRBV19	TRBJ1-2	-	TGTGCCAGTAGGGACTGGACAACTTCGAACGCCTATGGCTACACCTTC	CASRDWTTSNAYGYTF
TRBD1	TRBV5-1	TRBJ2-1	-	TGCGCCAGCAGCTTGTTGCAGGGGGACAATGAGCAGTTCTTC	CASSLLQGDNEQFF
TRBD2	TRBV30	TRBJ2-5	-	TGTGCCTGGAGTCAAGCAGCGGGAGCCAAGACCCAGTACTTC	CAWSQAAGAKTQYF
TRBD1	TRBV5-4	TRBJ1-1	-	TGTGCCAGCAGCTTTTCAGGGGGCCCGGTAGCTTTCTTT	CASSFSGGPVAFF